This TCR beta chain appears in the sequencing data of a study of blood T cell repertoires in COVID-19. The V segment lost 0 bases and the J segment 6 bases; nucleotides outside the gene matches: 5. This CDR3 spans 16 amino acids. The V gene's germline CDR1 is SGHTS and CDR2 YDEGEE. Clones were read by immunoSEQ multiplex PCR, and TCRdb kept only the in-frame ones, dropping some. The sample lists 60,000 to 75,000 clones; 86% were seen once. The rearrangement links TRBV5-8 to TRBJ2-1; 11 bases are a match to TRBD2. This receptor was identified in an older woman with acute or convalescent COVID-19. The specimen was peripheral blood. Here the CDR3 reads CASSLARLAGGNEQFF. The CDR3 nucleotides read TGTGCCAGCAGCTTGGCCCGGCTAGCGGGGGGCAATGAGCAGTTCTTC.